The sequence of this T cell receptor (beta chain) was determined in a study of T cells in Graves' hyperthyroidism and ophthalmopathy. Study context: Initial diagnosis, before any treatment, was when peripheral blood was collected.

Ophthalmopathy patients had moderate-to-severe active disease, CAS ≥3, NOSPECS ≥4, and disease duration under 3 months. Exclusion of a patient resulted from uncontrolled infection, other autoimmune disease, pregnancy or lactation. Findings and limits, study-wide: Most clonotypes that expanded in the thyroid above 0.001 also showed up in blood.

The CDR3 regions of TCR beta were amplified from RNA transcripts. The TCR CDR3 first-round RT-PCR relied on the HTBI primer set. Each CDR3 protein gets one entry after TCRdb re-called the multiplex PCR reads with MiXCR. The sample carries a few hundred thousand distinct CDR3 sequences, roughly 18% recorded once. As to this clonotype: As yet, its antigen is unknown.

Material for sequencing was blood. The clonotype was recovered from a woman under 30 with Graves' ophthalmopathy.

The CDR3 loop reads CASSSRDVPGWVQYF. In DNA, the CDR3 is TGTGCCAGCAGCTCTAGGGACGTCCCGGGTTGGGTGCAGTATTTT. The chain combines TRBV5-4 with TRBJ2-3; D assignment may be TRBD1 or TRBD2 (5 bases each). Germline V gene data show CDR1 as SGHNT and CDR2 as YYREEE (reference sequence). Trimming removed 3 bases from V and 11 bases from J, with 22 bases in between. The CDR3 length is 15 residues.